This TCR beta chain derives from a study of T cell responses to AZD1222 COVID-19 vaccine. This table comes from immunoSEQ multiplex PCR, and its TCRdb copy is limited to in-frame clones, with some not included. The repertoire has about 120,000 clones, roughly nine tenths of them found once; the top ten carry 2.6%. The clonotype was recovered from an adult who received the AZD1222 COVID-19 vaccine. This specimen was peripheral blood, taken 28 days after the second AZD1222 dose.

CDR3 bases: TGTGCCAGCAGCTCATCAGGGACTGGGGTGAACACCATATATTTT. The encoded protein is CASSSSGTGVNTIYF. The V gene is TRBV5-6, the J gene TRBJ1-3, with a possible D match to TRBD1 (5 bases). Trimming shortened V by 3 bases and J by 7 bases, and 17 bases separated the two germline ends. The CDR3 extends over 15 amino acids. Germline-derived CDR1 and CDR2 are SGHDT and YYEEEE.